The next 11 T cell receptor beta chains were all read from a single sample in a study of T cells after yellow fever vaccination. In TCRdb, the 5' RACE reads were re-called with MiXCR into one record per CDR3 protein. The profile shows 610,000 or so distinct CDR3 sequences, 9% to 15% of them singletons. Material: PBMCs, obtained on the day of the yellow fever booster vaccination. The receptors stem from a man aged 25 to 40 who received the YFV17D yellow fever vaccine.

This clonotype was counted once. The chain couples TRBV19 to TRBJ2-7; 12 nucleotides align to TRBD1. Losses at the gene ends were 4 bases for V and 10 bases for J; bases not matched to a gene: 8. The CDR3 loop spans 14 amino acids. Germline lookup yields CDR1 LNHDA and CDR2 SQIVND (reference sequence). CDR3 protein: CASSTFGTGGAQYF. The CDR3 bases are TGTGCCAGTAGTACCTTTGGGACAGGGGGCGCACAGTACTTC.

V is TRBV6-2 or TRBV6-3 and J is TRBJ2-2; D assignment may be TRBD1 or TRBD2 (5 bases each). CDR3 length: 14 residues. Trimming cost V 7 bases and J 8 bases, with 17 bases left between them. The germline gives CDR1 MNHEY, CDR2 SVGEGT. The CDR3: CASNWDEGEGELFF. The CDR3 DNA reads TGTGCCAGCAACTGGGACGAAGGGGAGGGGGAGCTGTTTTTT.

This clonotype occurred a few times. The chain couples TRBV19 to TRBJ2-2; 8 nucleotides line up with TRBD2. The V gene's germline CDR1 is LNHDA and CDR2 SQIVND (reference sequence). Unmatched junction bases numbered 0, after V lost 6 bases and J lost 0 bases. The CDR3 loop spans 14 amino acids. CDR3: CASRTSANTGELFF. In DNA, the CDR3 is TGTGCCAGTAGGACTAGCGCGAACACCGGGGAGCTGTTTTTT.

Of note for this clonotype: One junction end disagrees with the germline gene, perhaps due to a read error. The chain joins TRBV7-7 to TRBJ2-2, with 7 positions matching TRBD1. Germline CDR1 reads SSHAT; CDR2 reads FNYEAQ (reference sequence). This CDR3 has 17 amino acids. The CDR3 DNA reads TGTGCTAGCAGCTTATCCTACGACAGGGTTAATACCGGGGAGCTGTTTTTT. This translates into CASSLSYDRVNTGELFF.

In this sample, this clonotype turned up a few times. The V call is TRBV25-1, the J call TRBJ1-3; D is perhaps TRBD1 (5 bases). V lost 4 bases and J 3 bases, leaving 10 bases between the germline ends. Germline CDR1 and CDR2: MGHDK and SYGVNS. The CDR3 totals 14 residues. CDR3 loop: CASSVGEVGNTIYF. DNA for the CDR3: TGTGCCAGCAGTGTGGGGGAGGTTGGAAACACCATATATTTT.

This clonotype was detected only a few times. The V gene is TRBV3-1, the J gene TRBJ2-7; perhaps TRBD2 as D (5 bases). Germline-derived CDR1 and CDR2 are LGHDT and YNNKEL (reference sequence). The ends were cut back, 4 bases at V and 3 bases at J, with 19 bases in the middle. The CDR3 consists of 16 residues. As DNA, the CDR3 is TGTGCCAGCAGCCCTCAATTAGGGAGAGGGCACTACGAGCAGTACTTC. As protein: CASSPQLGRGHYEQYF.

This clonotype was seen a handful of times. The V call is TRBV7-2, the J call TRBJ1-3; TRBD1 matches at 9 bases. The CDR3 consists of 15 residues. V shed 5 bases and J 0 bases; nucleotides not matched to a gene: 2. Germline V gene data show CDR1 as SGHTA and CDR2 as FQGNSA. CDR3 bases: TGTGCCAGCAGCCCGGACAGGGGCTCTGGAAACACCATATATTTT. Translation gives CASSPDRGSGNTIYF.

The CDR3 bases are TGCGCCAGCAGCCAAGGGGGCTTCCAAGAGACCCAGTACTTC. Translated, it gives CASSQGGFQETQYF. The chain has TRBV4-3 and TRBJ2-5; the D gene is possibly TRBD1 (5 bases). The CDR3 extends over 14 amino acids. CDR1 LGHNA and CDR2 YSLEER come from the germline V gene. V was cut by 1 base and J by 1 base, with 7 bases left in between.

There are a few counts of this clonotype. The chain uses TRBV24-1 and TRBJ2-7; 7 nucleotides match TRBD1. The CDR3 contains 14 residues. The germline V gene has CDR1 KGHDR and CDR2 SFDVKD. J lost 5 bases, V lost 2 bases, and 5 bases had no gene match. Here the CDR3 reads CATSDSRGLNEQYF. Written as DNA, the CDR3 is TGTGCCACCAGTGATTCGAGGGGGCTCAACGAGCAGTACTTC.

The CDR3 DNA follows: TGTGCCAGCAGCCCCCCTAGCGACTGGGCACCGAACACCGGGGAGCTGTTTTTT. This translates into CASSPPSDWAPNTGELFF. The chain combines TRBV11-1 with TRBJ2-2; D is perhaps TRBD2 (6 bases). Per the germline V gene, CDR1 is SGHAT and CDR2 is FQDESV (reference sequence). This CDR3 spans 18 amino acids. V was cut by 5 bases and J by 0 bases, with 19 bases left in between.

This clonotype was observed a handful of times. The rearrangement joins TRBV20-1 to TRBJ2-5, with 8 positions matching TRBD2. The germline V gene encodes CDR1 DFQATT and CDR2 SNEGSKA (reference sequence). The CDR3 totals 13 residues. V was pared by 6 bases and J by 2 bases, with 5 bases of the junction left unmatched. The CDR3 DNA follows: TGCAGTGCCCCTGTAGCGGGACAAGAGACCCAGTACTTC. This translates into CSAPVAGQETQYF.